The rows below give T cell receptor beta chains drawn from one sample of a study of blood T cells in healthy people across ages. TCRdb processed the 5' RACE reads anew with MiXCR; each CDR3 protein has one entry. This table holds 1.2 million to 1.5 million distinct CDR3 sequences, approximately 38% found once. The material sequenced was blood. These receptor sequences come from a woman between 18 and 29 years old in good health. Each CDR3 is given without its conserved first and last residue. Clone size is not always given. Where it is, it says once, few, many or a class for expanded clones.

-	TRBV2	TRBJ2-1	ASSGSLGQGYNEQF
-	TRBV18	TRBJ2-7	ASSPADFAGGKY
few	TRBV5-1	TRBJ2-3	ASSHPGWIDTQY
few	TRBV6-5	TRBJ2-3	ASSYAMDRVSDTQY
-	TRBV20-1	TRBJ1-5	SARDINQPQH
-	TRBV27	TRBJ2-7	ASGVRDGVYEQY
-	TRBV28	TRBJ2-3	ASSLRTGNTDTQY
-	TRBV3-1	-	ASSLWASGDNEQY
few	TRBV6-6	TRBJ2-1	ASREGLAGDEQF
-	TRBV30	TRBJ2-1	AWSSTILADYNEQF
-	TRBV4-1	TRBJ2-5	ASSRDVNNEQY
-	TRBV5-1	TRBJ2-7	ASIAVGGSYNEQY
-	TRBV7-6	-	ASSGSPRNEQY
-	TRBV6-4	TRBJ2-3	ASSGGSDTDTQY
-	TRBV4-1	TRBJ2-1	ASSQLSGQYNEQF
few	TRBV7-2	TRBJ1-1	ASSPGTYLNTEAF
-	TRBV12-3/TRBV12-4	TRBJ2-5	ASSRGSAVAEQY
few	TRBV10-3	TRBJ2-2	AISDWAGVGTGELF
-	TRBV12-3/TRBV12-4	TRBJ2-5	ASSQLAGATYQETQY
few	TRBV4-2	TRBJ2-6	ASSQDAAGGKFSGANVLT
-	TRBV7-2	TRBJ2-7	ASSLNNLGLAVYEQY
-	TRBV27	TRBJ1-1	ASSLPPEAF
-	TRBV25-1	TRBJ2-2	ASTLSGGVNTGELF
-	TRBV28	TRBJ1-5	ATTPGGKYSNQPQH
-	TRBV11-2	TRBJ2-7	ASSGRPKYEQY
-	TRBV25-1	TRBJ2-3	ASSTEGITDTQY
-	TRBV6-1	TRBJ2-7	ASSDYGSGSYEQY
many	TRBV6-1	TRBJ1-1	ASSEAGTEAF
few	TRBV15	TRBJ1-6	ATSRVEYDSPLH
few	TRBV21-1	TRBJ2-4	ASTLRGLGKNIQY
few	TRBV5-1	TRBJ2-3	ASTYGTGSTDTQY
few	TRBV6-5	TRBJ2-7	ASRYSVRVDEQY
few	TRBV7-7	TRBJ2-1	ASSPRLAGGFSSYNEQF
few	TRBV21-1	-	ASSNHPSCRGETQY
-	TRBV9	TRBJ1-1	ASSVVLASFGGDTEAF
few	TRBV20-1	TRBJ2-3	SAAELGGLSTDTQY
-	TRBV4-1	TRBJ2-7	ASSQEDGADLYEQY
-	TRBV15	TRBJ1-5	ATKGYSNQPQH
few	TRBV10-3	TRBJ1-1	AITMGGNTEAF
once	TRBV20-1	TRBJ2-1	SAENRQAGGQF
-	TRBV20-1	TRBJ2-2	SAPGGSGTGELF
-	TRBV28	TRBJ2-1	ASRLGRQSSYNEQF
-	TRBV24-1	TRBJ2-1	ATSDLADNEQF
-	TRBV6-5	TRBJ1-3	ASSYSPGLSSSGNTIY
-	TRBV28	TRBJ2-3	ASRMDPSTDTQY
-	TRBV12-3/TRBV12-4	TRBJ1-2	ASRGSPGKGYT
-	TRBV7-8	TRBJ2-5	ASSLDLGDRGQETQY
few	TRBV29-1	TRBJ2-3	SVSLHRGSPDTQY
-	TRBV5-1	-	ASSNQAGGRETQY
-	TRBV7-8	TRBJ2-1	ASDEGLGNNEQF
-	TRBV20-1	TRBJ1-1	SARVRALLRTEAF
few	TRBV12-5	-	ASVTGTEQY
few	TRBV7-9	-	ASSSGSSVHEQY
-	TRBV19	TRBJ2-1	ASSRRGGTYNEQF
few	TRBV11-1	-	ASSIGLTGSYNEQY
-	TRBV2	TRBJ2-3	ASKSGLAGKDTDTQY
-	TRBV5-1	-	ASSFGLQGPYNEQY
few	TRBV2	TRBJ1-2	ASSEGEGAYGYT
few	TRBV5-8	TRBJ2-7	ASSRTGQGYEQY